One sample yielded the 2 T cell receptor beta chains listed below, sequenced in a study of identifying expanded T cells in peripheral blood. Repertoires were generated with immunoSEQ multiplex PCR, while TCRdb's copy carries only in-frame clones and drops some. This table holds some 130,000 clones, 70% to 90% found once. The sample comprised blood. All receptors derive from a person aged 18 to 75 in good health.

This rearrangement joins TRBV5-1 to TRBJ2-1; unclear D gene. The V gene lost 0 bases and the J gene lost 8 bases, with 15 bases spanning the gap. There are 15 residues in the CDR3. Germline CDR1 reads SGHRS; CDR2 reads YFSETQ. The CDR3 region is CASSLVVVGSDEQFF. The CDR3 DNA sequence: TGCGCCAGCAGCTTGGTTGTGGTCGGATCGGATGAGCAGTTCTTC.

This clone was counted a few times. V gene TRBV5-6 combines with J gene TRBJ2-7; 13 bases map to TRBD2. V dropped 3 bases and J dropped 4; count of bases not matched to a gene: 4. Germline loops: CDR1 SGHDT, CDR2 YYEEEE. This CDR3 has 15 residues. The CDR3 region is CASSSLAGGPYEQYF. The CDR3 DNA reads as TGTGCCAGCAGCTCACTAGCGGGAGGGCCATACGAGCAGTACTTC.